The 16 T cell receptor beta chains below come from one sample, sequenced in a study of cytomegalovirus exposure and HLA in healthy donors. It was with 60 Vbeta and 13 Jbeta primers that the PCR ran. Here immunoSEQ multiplex PCR was the method, and the copy in TCRdb shows in-frame clones only, minus some. Of some 100,000 clones in the sample, about 79% are singletons; the top ten hold approximately 1.2%. The sample comprised PBMCs. The source is a woman in her late teens or twenties in good health and CMV-seronegative.

The chain is built from TRBV18 and TRBJ2-5; TRBD2 matches at 10 bases. The CDR3 is 15 amino acids. V shed 4 bases and J 4 bases; nucleotides not matched to a gene: 6. Germline-derived CDR1 and CDR2 are KGHSH and LQKENI. The CDR3 DNA is TGTGCCAGCTCACTCAAACTAGCGGGGTTAGAGACCCAGTACTTC. It translates to CASSLKLAGLETQYF.

The chain couples TRBV15 to TRBJ2-5; 9 bases map to TRBD2. This CDR3 is 15 amino acids long. Germline V gene lookup returns CDR1 LNHNV and CDR2 YYDKDF (reference sequence). V was clipped by 0 bases and J by 5 bases; unmatched bases: 4. The CDR3 sequence is CATSRDGGGAETQYF. The CDR3 bases are TGTGCCACCAGCAGAGATGGCGGGGGGGCCGAGACCCAGTACTTC.

This clone was detected a few times. J is TRBJ2-3 and V is TRBV6-1; tentative D call: TRBD2 (7 bases). The germline CDR1 and CDR2 sequences are MNHNS and SASEGT. With 0 bases removed from V and 6 bases from J, the gap between germline ends came to 16 bases. The CDR3 sequence is 16 residues long. DNA of the CDR3: TGTGCCAGCAGTGAAGCAGGCGGGGGCTCGTCCGATACGCAGTATTTT. Translation: CASSEAGGGSSDTQYF.

This clone was seen a single time. The rearrangement joins TRBV23-1 to TRBJ2-3; a weak D match, TRBD2 (5 bases). TRBV23-1 is given ORF status, its function remaining uncertain. CDR3 length equals 14 residues. Trimming shortened V by 0 bases and J by 1 base, and 5 bases separated the two germline ends. For the CDR3, the DNA is TGCGCCAGCAGTCAATCGGGAGGCACAGATACGCAGTATTTT. Its protein product is CASSQSGGTDTQYF.

This chain connects TRBV28 to TRBJ1-1; D not resolved. Trimming took 0 bases from V and 1 from J, leaving 9 bases between them. Germline V gives CDR1 MDHEN, CDR2 SYDVKM. This CDR3 contains 15 residues. The CDR3 DNA reads as TGTGCCAGCAGTTTATGGGTACGGGGGAACACTGAAGCTTTCTTT. Translation gives CASSLWVRGNTEAFF.

This clone was detected only once. The rearrangement links TRBV19 to TRBJ1-6; 7 bases are a match to TRBD1. CDR3 size: 15 residues. J lost 9 bases, V lost 5 bases, and 10 bases had no gene match. Per the germline V gene, CDR1 is LNHDA and CDR2 is SQIVND (reference sequence). Written as DNA, the CDR3 is TGTGCCAGTAGTCGTACCGGGACAGAGGGTTCACCCCTCCACTTT. This sequence encodes CASSRTGTEGSPLHF.

The V gene is TRBV19, the J gene TRBJ2-3; D may be TRBD2 (6 bases). The length of the CDR3 is 15 residues. V lost 4 bases and J lost 6, with 17 bases in between. From germline, CDR1 is LNHDA and CDR2 SQIVND (reference sequence). CDR3 region: CASSTRRDGYDTQYF. The CDR3 DNA reads as TGTGCCAGTAGTACAAGGCGGGATGGTTATGATACGCAGTATTTT.

The chain couples TRBV6-4 to TRBJ2-3; 8 positions agree with TRBD2. The V segment lost 2 bases and the J segment 5 bases; nucleotides outside the gene matches: 0. Looked up from germline, CDR1 is MRHNA and CDR2 is SNTAGT. The CDR3 runs to 13 residues. The chain's CDR3 is CASSDLAGDTQYF. The CDR3 DNA follows: TGTGCCAGCAGTGACCTAGCGGGAGATACGCAGTATTTT.

J is TRBJ2-1 and V is TRBV27; perhaps TRBD1 as D (6 bases). This CDR3 contains 13 residues. The V and J ends lost 5 bases and 6 bases respectively, with 11 bases between them. The germline V gene encodes CDR1 MNHEY and CDR2 SMNVEV (reference sequence). CDR3 nucleotides: TGTGCCAGCAGTCCCGGACAGCTCAATGAGCAGTTCTTC. Its protein product is CASSPGQLNEQFF.

Comment on this clone: The same CDR3 can be traced to other DNA sequences in this sample. The chain employs TRBV5-1 and TRBJ2-7; the match to TRBD1 covers 9 bases. The junction had 8 bases not matched to a gene; V was cut back by 4 bases and J by 0 bases. The CDR3 has 16 residues. The germline gives CDR1 SGHRS, CDR2 YFSETQ. CDR3 residues: CASSPGGQGPSYEQYF. As DNA, the CDR3 is TGCGCCAGCAGCCCGGGGGGACAGGGACCCTCCTACGAGCAGTACTTC.

The chain employs TRBV7-9 and TRBJ2-1; TRBD2 is a possible D gene (5 bases). This CDR3 is 16 amino acids long. CDR1 SEHNR and CDR2 FQNEAQ come from the germline V gene (reference sequence). V shed 1 base and J shed 0 bases, with 10 bases lying between them. The CDR3 spells CASSLDGSSSYNEQFF. The CDR3 DNA reads as TGTGCCAGCAGCTTAGATGGGAGCAGCTCCTACAATGAGCAGTTCTTC.

The chain combines TRBV25-1 with TRBJ1-4, with TRBD1 identical over 11 bases. V lost 7 bases, J lost 6 bases, and 4 bases stayed unmatched. The CDR3 runs to 14 residues. From germline, CDR1 is MGHDK and CDR2 SYGVNS. As DNA, the CDR3 is TGTGCCAGCACCTGGGACAGGGGGGATGAAAAACTGTTTTTT. It translates to CASTWDRGDEKLFF.

Only a few counts were recorded for this clone. This chain joins TRBV7-2 and TRBJ1-2; 7 bases are shared with TRBD1. CDR3 length equals 12 residues. V shed 5 bases and J 7 bases; nucleotides not matched to a gene: 4. Per germline, CDR1 SGHTA and CDR2 FQGNSA. CDR3 sequence: CASSQQGFGYTF. CDR3 DNA: TGTGCCAGCAGCCAACAGGGGTTTGGCTACACCTTC.

The V and J genes are TRBV9 and TRBJ2-1; 7 bases agree with TRBD2. V lost 4 bases and J lost 7; bases outside the gene matches: 8. Germline CDR1 reads SGDLS; CDR2 reads YYNGEE. The CDR3 has 14 residues. Here the CDR3 DNA reads TGTGCCAGCAGCCCTAGGACTAGTCATAATGAGCAGTTCTTC. Protein sequence: CASSPRTSHNEQFF.

This chain uses TRBV4-2 with TRBJ1-6; 7 nucleotides align to TRBD1. CDR3 length: 14 residues. The V gene end was trimmed by 4 bases and the J gene end by 10 bases; junction bases not matched to a gene: 7. The V gene's germline CDR1 is LGHNA and CDR2 YNFKEQ. This chain's CDR3 is CASSPILQGSPLHF. CDR3 DNA sequence: TGTGCCAGCAGCCCAATACTACAGGGGTCACCCCTCCACTTT.

This CDR3 reads CASSVGSPSYEQYF. DNA of the CDR3: TGTGCCAGCAGCGTAGGAAGCCCATCCTACGAGCAGTACTTC. V usage is TRBV9 and J usage is TRBJ2-7; no firm D call. V was trimmed by 0 bases and J by 1 base, leaving 8 bases between them. The CDR3 contains 14 residues. CDR1 is SGDLS, CDR2 YYNGEE, per germline. Complete variable domain (other parts from reference TRBV9 and TRBJ2-7): DSGVTQTPKHLITATGQRVTLRCSPRSGDLSVYWYQQSLDQGLQFLIQYYNGEERAKGNILERFSAQQFPDLHSELNLSSLELGDSALYFCASSVGSPSYEQYFGPGTRLTVT.